These 9 T cell receptor beta chains originate from one sample sequenced in a study of cytomegalovirus exposure and HLA in healthy donors. Researchers ran the PCR with 60 Vbeta and 13 Jbeta primers. The repertoire was sequenced with immunoSEQ multiplex PCR; TCRdb's copy has only in-frame clones and lacks some. The sample includes roughly 78,000 clones, less than 75% of them seen just once. Sample: PBMCs. The receptors were gathered from a man aged 25-45 years in good health and CMV-seropositive.

This clone has a single count. The genes are TRBV5-1 and TRBJ1-1; D is uncertain. Germline CDR1 reads SGHRS; CDR2 reads YFSETQ. There are 13 residues in the CDR3. V was trimmed by 4 bases and J by 4 bases, leaving 11 bases between them. CDR3 amino acids: CASSVGGVTEAFF. DNA for the CDR3: TGCGCCAGCAGCGTCGGAGGAGTCACTGAAGCTTTCTTT. The full variable domain, completed using reference TRBV5-1 and TRBJ1-1, is KAGVTQTPRYLIKTRGQQVTLSCSPISGHRSVSWYQQTPGQGLQFLFEYFSETQRNKGNFPGRFSGRQFSNSRSEMNVSTLELGDSALYLCASSVGGVTEAFFGQGTRLTVV.

The chain combines TRBV14 with TRBJ2-1; 8 bases match TRBD2. The V gene's germline CDR1 is SGHDN and CDR2 FVKESK. The CDR3 covers 13 residues. V was pared by 3 bases and J by 8 bases, with 3 bases of the junction left unmatched. CDR3 nucleotide sequence: TGTGCCAGCAGCCAGATCGGGAGGGATGAGCAGTTCTTC. It specifies CASSQIGRDEQFF. The full variable domain, completed using reference TRBV14 and TRBJ2-1, is EAGVTQFPSHSVIEKGQTVTLRCDPISGHDNLYWYRRVMGKEIKFLLHFVKESKQDESGMPNNRFLAERTGGTYSTLKVQPAELEDSGVYFCASSQIGRDEQFFGPGTRLTVL.

The V gene is TRBV7-9, the J gene TRBJ1-2, with D unresolved. The V end was cut by 2 bases, the J end by 4 bases, with 8 bases between. This CDR3 has 13 residues. The germline V gene has CDR1 SEHNR and CDR2 FQNEAQ (reference sequence). CDR3 in amino acids: CASSLQTRYGYTF. CDR3 DNA: TGTGCCAGCAGCTTACAAACTCGCTATGGCTACACCTTC.

V gene TRBV11-3 combines with J gene TRBJ1-5; weak D call: TRBD1 (6 bases). V was cut by 0 bases and J by 5 bases, with 14 bases left in between. The CDR3 consists of 16 residues. Germline V lookup: CDR1 SGHNT, CDR2 YENEEA. The DNA of the CDR3 is TGTGCCAGCAGCTTAGATAAGGACAGCTGGGATCAGCCCCAGCATTTT. Its translation: CASSLDKDSWDQPQHF.

There are a few counts of this clone. The rearrangement links TRBV6-1 to TRBJ1-2; D is ambiguous. Trimming stripped 2 bases from V and 1 base from J, with 11 bases between. Germline CDR1 and CDR2: MNHNS and SASEGT. The CDR3 is 15 residues long. The CDR3 loop is CASSELSGDNYGYTF. CDR3 sequence (DNA): TGTGCCAGCAGTGAACTCAGCGGAGATAACTATGGCTACACCTTC.

CDR3 bases: TGTGCCATCAGTAATGGGGAGGCTGAAGCTTTCTTT. Its translation is CAISNGEAEAFF. V usage is TRBV10-3 and J usage is TRBJ1-1; D is unresolved. The CDR3 has 12 amino acids. The V gene's germline CDR1 is ENHRY and CDR2 SYGVKD. V shed 5 bases and J shed 6 bases, with 10 bases lying between them.

This clone was counted a single time. This chain uses TRBV28 with TRBJ2-7; a weak D match, TRBD1 (5 bases). This CDR3 has 15 residues. The germline CDR1 and CDR2 sequences are MDHEN and SYDVKM. V dropped 5 bases and J dropped 0 bases, with 14 bases sitting between them. The CDR3 protein is CASSPPGPSSYEQYF. DNA for the CDR3: TGTGCCAGCAGTCCCCCAGGGCCCAGCTCCTACGAGCAGTACTTC.

V and J are TRBV23-1 and TRBJ1-1; 8 bases line up with TRBD1. TRBV23-1 is designated an ORF whose function remains uncertain. J gave up 1 base and V 2 bases, and 12 bases lay outside the gene matches. CDR3 length: 18 residues. This chain's CDR3 is CASSQRQGPLKTNTEAFF. Here the CDR3 DNA reads TGCGCCAGCAGTCAAAGACAGGGGCCATTGAAGACGAACACTGAAGCTTTCTTT.

This clone showed up just a few times. The V call is TRBV2, the J call TRBJ1-2; 7 bases match TRBD1. The CDR3 sequence is 14 residues long. Trimming removed 3 bases from V and 7 bases from J; junction bases left unmatched: 8. Germline V gives CDR1 SNHLY, CDR2 FYNNEI. This CDR3 is CASSETGRLGGYTF. The CDR3 DNA sequence: TGTGCCAGCAGTGAGACAGGGAGGTTGGGTGGCTACACCTTC. The complete variable domain, with remaining parts taken from reference TRBV2 and TRBJ1-2, reads EPEVTQTPSHQVTQMGQEVILRCVPISNHLYFYWYRQILGQKVEFLVSFYNNEISEKSEIFDDQFSVERPDGSNFTLKIRSTKLEDSAMYFCASSETGRLGGYTFGSGTRLTVV.